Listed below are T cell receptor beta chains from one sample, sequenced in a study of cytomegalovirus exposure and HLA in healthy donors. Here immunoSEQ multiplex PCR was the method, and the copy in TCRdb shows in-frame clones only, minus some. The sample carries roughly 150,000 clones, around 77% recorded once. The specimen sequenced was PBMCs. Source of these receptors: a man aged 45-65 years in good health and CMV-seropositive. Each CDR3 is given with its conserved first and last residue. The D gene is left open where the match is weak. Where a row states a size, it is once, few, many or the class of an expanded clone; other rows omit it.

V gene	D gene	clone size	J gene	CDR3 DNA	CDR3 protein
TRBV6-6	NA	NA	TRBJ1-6	TGTGCCTCCAGAGCGTGGGAGGCTAATTCACCCCTCCACTTT	CASRAWEANSPLHF
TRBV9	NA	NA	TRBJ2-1	TGTGCCAGCAGCGTGAGCCGATCGGACAATGAGCAGTTCTTC	CASSVSRSDNEQFF
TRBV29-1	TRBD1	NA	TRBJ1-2	TGCAGCGTTGAAGGTTCAGACAGGGGACATGGCTACACCTTC	CSVEGSDRGHGYTF
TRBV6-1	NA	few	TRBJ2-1	TGTGCCAGCAGTGAAGAAGGCGGATCCACCTACAATGAGCAGTTCTTC	CASSEEGGSTYNEQFF
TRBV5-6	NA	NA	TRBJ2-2	TGTGCCAGCAGCTTGGGACAGTCCGGGGAGCTGTTTTTT	CASSLGQSGELFF
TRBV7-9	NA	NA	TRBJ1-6	TGTGCCAGCAGCTTGGGAGGGGGGCGAAGATATTCACCCCTCCACTTT	CASSLGGGRRYSPLHF
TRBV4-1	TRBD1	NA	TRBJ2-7	TGCGCCAGCAGCCAAGGACAGGGTTATGGGGAGCAGTACTTC	CASSQGQGYGEQYF
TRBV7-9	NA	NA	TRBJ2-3	TGTGCCAGCAGCTTAAGGGGATACGGCACAGATACGCAGTATTTT	CASSLRGYGTDTQYF
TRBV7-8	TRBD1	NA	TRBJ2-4	TGTGCCAGCAGCTTCGACAGGGGAAAAGACAAAAACATTCAGTACTTC	CASSFDRGKDKNIQYF
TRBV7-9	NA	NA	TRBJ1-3	TGTGCCAGCAGCCCTCCGGGGAGAACTGGAAACACCATATATTTT	CASSPPGRTGNTIYF
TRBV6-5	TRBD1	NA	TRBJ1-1	TGTGCCAGCAGTCACAGGGACAGGGGGCTCACTGAAGCTTTCTTT	CASSHRDRGLTEAFF
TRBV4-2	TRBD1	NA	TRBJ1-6	TGTGCCAGCAGCCCACAGGGGGGCGGTATTAATTCACCCCTCCACTTT	CASSPQGGGINSPLHF
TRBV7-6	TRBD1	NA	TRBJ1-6	TGTGCCAGCAGTCCCTCGAGTAGGGGGCAGAATTCACCCCTCCACTTT	CASSPSSRGQNSPLHF
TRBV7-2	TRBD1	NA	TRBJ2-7	TGTGCCAGCAGCTTAGGGGCCGGGACAGGGGCCTACGAGCAGTACTTC	CASSLGAGTGAYEQYF
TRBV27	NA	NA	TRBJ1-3	TGTGCCAGCAGTTTAAAAGGACTTAGCTACTCTGGAAACACCATATATTTT	CASSLKGLSYSGNTIYF
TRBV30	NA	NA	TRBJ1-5	TGTGCCTGGAGCAGAATTAGCAATCAGCCCCAGCATTTT	CAWSRISNQPQHF